Sequencing of this T cell receptor (beta chain) was carried out in a study of blood T cell repertoires in COVID-19 (dated by TCRdb to about 2020). General notes on the study: The collaborator samples originated in the United States, Italy and Spain and spanned the acute and convalescent phases of COVID-19. The prospective study material was composed of cDNA or gDNA derived from T cells, B-cell-depleted T cells, or PBMCs. The dataset comprised deeply sampled blood TCRbeta repertoires from subjects exposed to, actively infected with, or recovered from COVID-19. The repertoires were released in a freely available public database meant as a resource for research on the immune response to SARS-CoV-2. The samples were drawn from two sources: the first 160 participants of the ongoing ImmuneRACE study, and 950 to 1,500 subjects contributed by 6 global collaborators. The sample metadata nearly always contained a de-identified subject ID, COVID-19 status, age in years and sex. Where available, HLA class I and class II types were taken from metadata supplied by the sample provider and were not determined by assay-based typing. Results the study describes overall, beyond this receptor: Clinical and demographic metadata were provided uncurated, with the amount varying by source and participant.

This clone was seen only once. Its antigen target is currently unknown. The input lacks base qualities; no much larger clone sits a single base away. TCRbeta CDR3 regions were amplified from genomic DNA using the immunoSEQ Assay, a bias-controlled multiplex PCR. For the original study's pipeline: The number of nucleated cells in each sample was estimated from the amplification of reference gene primers within the assay. To quantify the absolute abundance of each unique TCRbeta CDR3 rearrangement, sequence reads were collapsed and filtered. For each sample, productive Simpson clonality was calculated as the square root of Simpson's diversity index across productive rearrangements. TCRdb provides this immuneACCESS table in a form limited to in-frame rearrangements. Some clones are lacking; in checked studies, under half of them reflect an unresolved V gene, and why the rest are absent is not known. The V and J calls and clone size were taken over from that table, and D and trimming were inferred from the DNA. This sample gives some 96,000 clones in total; over 65% of them show up just once. The top ten constitute about an eighth of the sample.

Including the terminal cysteine and phenylalanine, the CDR3 comprises 15 residues. The entry retains the CDR3 DNA only, 45 bases that are in frame from base 1. From a lookup of the germline V gene, CDR1 and CDR2 are SGHTA and FQGNSA. Trimming accounts for 1 base at V and 4 bases at J, while the number of junction bases matched to no gene is 5. The collaborating institutions used their own protocols to collect whole blood in K2EDTA tubes. For TCRbeta analysis, collaborators shipped samples as frozen whole blood, isolated PBMCs, or DNA extracted from either of those sample types. Sequenced: peripheral blood. The receptor comes from a human donor in a cohort sampled during active COVID-19. The chain joins TRBV7-2 to TRBJ2-3, with 7 junctional bases fitting TRBD2. In nucleotide form, the sequence is TGTGCCAGCAGCTTAGTGAGCGGGGACTCAGATACGCAGTATTTT. It is translated as CASSLVSGDSDTQYF.